This T cell receptor (beta chain) was recorded in a study of blood T cell repertoires in COVID-19. The ends were cut back, 9 bases at V and 4 bases at J, with 7 bases in the middle. This CDR3 spans 11 amino acids. Clones were sequenced by immunoSEQ multiplex PCR, and TCRdb holds only the in-frame ones, with some missing. The table shows 100,000 or so clones, with approximately 79% occurring only once. The rearrangement joins TRBV12-3 or TRBV12-4 to TRBJ1-3; D is ambiguous. This receptor was identified in a man aged 70 or older with active or convalescent COVID-19. Sequenced material: peripheral blood. In DNA form, the CDR3 reads TGTGCCAGTACATACGGAAACACCATATATTTT. This codes for CASTYGNTIYF.